This T cell receptor beta chain came from a study of cytomegalovirus exposure and HLA in healthy donors (dated by TCRdb to about 2017). For the study in its entirety: According to an earlier analysis of 587 of the donors, about 170 million T cells yielded 100 million or so unique TCR beta sequences and 276 Gb of sequence data. A later genetic analysis used genome-wide SNP genotypes for about three fifths of the 666 donors, treating that subset as a discovery cohort. Donor age, sex, ethnicity and CMV serostatus were collected together with the repertoire data. The number of donors typed differed by locus, with roughly 620-630 for A, B, C, DRB1 and DQB1, over 500 for DQA1, 606 for DPA1, and some 470 for DPB1. The study was designed to test whether signatures of past pathogen exposure could be identified by cataloging public T cell receptors. A later analysis re-examined previously published TCR beta repertoires from 500 to 700 donors and added high-resolution HLA genotyping to investigate patterns of TCR occurrence. In addition to the first cohort of 650 to 750 subjects, a separate validation cohort of 120 different subjects was used. The study profiled the T cell repertoires of hundreds of subjects by immunosequencing and related them to cytomegalovirus serostatus. In the later analysis, no new phenotypic data were used to find candidate immune exposures; instead, reliance was placed on TCR beta sequences and their occurrence across donors. All discovery cohort repertoires had been generated using a single sequencing platform. To decide whether each TCR beta V gene segment behaved as functional or pseudogenic, an earlier analysis of some 600 of the donors relied on high-throughput TCR beta sequencing. Among a few hundred genotyped donors of the cohort, an average of approximately 240,000 unique TCR beta nucleotide sequences were sequenced per donor, around 20% of them non-productive. Five DR-DQ haplotypes were treated as single units for association and clustering because of strong linkage in the cohort. Of the roughly 400 genotyped donors, 81% were placed in the genetic ancestry cluster associated with self-reported Caucasian donors. An early release covering about 600 HLA-typed donors comprised 250 to 350 gigabases of sequencing data and tens of millions of unique TCR sequences. Both class I and class II loci were covered by HLA typing, at four-digit resolution. High-throughput TCR immunosequencing, statistical association of individual TCRs with disease status, and machine learning were combined to predict cytomegalovirus infection status. General findings and caveats noted by the study authors: The classifier was reported to diagnose cytomegalovirus status with high specificity and sensitivity in both the original and validation cohorts. Because some donors lacked HLA typing at each locus, the association tests relied only on the typed subset. In this cohort, only TCR beta chains were sequenced, and detectable features were limited by the absence of alpha or paired-chain data. V-gene and J-gene trimming of TCR beta chains was associated with a missense DCLRE1C variant in a later genetic analysis, and the association was replicated in an independent cohort. In a later analysis, several top co-occurrence clusters were reported to appear linked to parvovirus B19, influenza, CMV and Epstein-Barr virus. CMV serostatus was the only immune exposure information available for the cohort. Compared with equally common non-associated chains, HLA-associated TCR beta chains in a later analysis were more clonally expanded and had lower generation probabilities. Correlated functional status among segregating V segments might reflect linkage disequilibrium, but an unknown experimental factor could not be ruled out. At a false discovery rate of 0.05, a later analysis linked fewer than 20,000 TCR beta sequences to specific HLA alleles. A later genetic analysis reported fewer N-insertions in productive TCRs among donors in an Asian-associated ancestry cluster than the approximately 670-donor mean. Because counts were too low, about 18 rarely observed V segments, including chromosome 9 orphons, were excluded from the earlier analysis of 587 of the donors. Roughly uniform sequencing depth across donors was assumed in presence/absence analyses, although this assumption may not hold. A cluster of highly shared sequence variants was judged likely to be a technical artifact of the sequencing pipeline. An earlier analysis of 587 of the donors showed that most TCR beta V segments appeared in productive rearrangements either about 87% or about 30% of the time, which broadly matched IMGT annotations. Some IMGT-functional V segments, including TRBV6-2 and TRBV6-3, could not be distinguished by the 87-base-pair reads and were therefore excluded. In vitro tests confirmed that three of the cytomegalovirus-associated TCR beta chains recognize cytomegalovirus antigens. A total of 150 or so TCR beta chains were listed by the study as associated with cytomegalovirus. Across donors, most TCR sequences were observed very rarely, whereas some public TCRs were present in many individuals. It was suggested by the authors that the approach could potentially be generalized to other disease states and immunological phenotypes. According to a later analysis, TCR association rates differed among HLA loci, with DRB1 alleles showing the most associated TCRs and HLA-C alleles showing the fewest. A later analysis found that most CMV-associated TCR beta chains appeared HLA-restricted, with HLA associations seemingly driven largely by CMV exposure. Assigning TCR associations to individual alleles was difficult when HLA alleles, especially DR and DQ, strongly co-occurred. A further reported finding was that TCR beta sequences accurately predicted the HLA-A and HLA-B alleles for most subjects in the first cohort.

In total, roughly 710 healthy bone marrow donors made up the cohort. Cohort members were all nominally healthy when sampled, although unrecorded immune exposures were likely present. The donor was CMV seronegative and was included in the group of 352 seronegative cohort members. Each donor provided a peripheral blood sample, and peripheral blood mononuclear cells were used for TCR beta sequencing. The Qiagen DNeasy Blood Extraction Kit was used to extract genomic DNA from the blood cell samples. To prepare the library, the immunoSEQ multiplex PCR assay was applied. The multiplex PCR relied on a mix of 60 forward primers for TCR Vbeta segments and 13 reverse primers for TCR Jbeta segments. A multiplex PCR assay on genomic DNA amplified the CDR3 region of rearranged TCR beta genes. The amplified TCR beta libraries were sequenced on the Illumina HiSeq System as 87-base-pair reads. The original methods were these. A later analysis tallied 75 million to 95 million unique TCR beta chains across the 666 repertoires, and around 9.9 million of those chains were shared by two or more donors. Raw reads were error-corrected and collapsed into unique sequences by a nearest-neighbor algorithm in which closely related sequences were merged to remove PCR and sequencing errors. To assign V, D and J gene segments, CDR3 sequences were aligned to IMGT reference sequences. For a sequence to be retained, a match of at least six nucleotides to both a V gene segment and a J gene segment was required. A rearrangement counted as productive if the CDR3 had no stop codons and remained in frame with V and J, and every other rearrangement counted as non-productive. CDR3 was defined according to IMGT convention as the region running from the second conserved V-encoded cysteine to the conserved J-encoded phenylalanine. The earlier analysis of about 610 of the donors excluded any sequence lacking an unambiguous match to a single V gene segment. In an earlier analysis of some 590 of the donors, V segments were called functional above 56.7% productive rearrangements and were called segregating when the between-donor standard deviation exceeded 5%. A statistical classification framework was built to diagnose cytomegalovirus status from the catalog of TCR beta chain sequences. In a later analysis, TCR nucleotide sequences were compared against IMGT/GENE-DB human TR gene sequences so that V and J genes could be assigned. In a later analysis, CDR3 sequences and most-parsimonious VDJ recombination scenarios were assigned using the TCRdist pipeline. A later analysis defined each TCR beta chain by its CDR3 amino acid sequence plus V-gene family, and excluded reads lacking a unique V-gene family. To address suspected cross-contamination and a sequencing artifact, a later analysis removed 550 to 750 highly shared, low-generation-probability nucleotide sequences. In a later analysis, a clonal expansion index was calculated for each public chain from normalized within-repertoire ranks of inferred template counts. Generation probabilities in a later analysis came from a VDJ recombination model fitted to out-of-frame rearrangements, and those results were checked against IGoR. A later analysis scored TCR-TCR, TCR-HLA and TCR-CMV co-occurrence with hypergeometric tests, applying a repertoire-size bias correction to TCR pairs. In a later analysis, false discovery rates were estimated by permuting HLA or CMV assignments 20 times. In a later analysis, co-occurring TCRs were grouped using DBSCAN, and TCRdist sequence similarity was added for clustering within HLA-allele-positive subsets. Repertoires with fewer than 30,000 or more than 120,000 public chains, plus five repertoires with anomalous nucleotide sharing, were excluded from co-occurrence clustering. In TCRdb, the immuneACCESS table is reduced to in-frame sequences with V and J assigned. These tables do not hold every clone; where another copy was compared, an unresolved V gene accounts for under half, and the others remain unexplained. For V, J and clone size, that table is used; D and trimming come from the DNA. This sample gives around 150,000 clones in total; approximately 72% of them show up just once. The ten biggest clones cover approximately 1.5% of the sample.

As regards this clone: What this receptor recognizes is not known. No base quality values were provided; no much bigger clone lies one nucleotide off.

From a lookup of the germline V gene (reference sequence), CDR1 and CDR2 are DFQATT and SNEGSKA. Trimming at the junction amounts to 0 bases on V and 7 bases on J, and the germline ends lie 6 bases apart. The CDR3 holds 11 amino acids from the cysteine to the phenylalanine. The sequence is cut down to CDR3 DNA, 33 bases in frame from base 1. The material sequenced was PBMCs. This chain is built from TRBV20-1 and TRBJ1-1, and perhaps TRBD1 as D gene, on 6 matching bases. The receptor was derived from a man in his fifties in good health and CMV-seronegative. DNA sequence: TGCAGTGCTAGAGACAGGGGTGAAGCTTTCTTT. Its protein product is CSARDRGEAFF.